Listed below are T cell receptor beta chains from one sample, sequenced in a study of OX40 agonist ivuxolimab in advanced cancers. Repertoires were generated with immunoSEQ multiplex PCR, while TCRdb's copy carries only in-frame clones and drops some. This sample has 25,000 to 30,000 clones, with 75% to 85% found just once. The sample here was CD4+ or CD8+ T cells sorted from blood, taken in a trial of the OX40 agonist ivuxolimab. Receptors originate from an adult with an advanced solid tumor such as melanoma, head and neck, liver or kidney cancer. Both conserved end residues are part of each CDR3. The order of the fields is V gene, D gene, clone size, J gene, CDR3 protein, CDR3 DNA. A D gene is named only where the DNA matches it firmly. Some rows mark clone size as missing; the rest say once, few, many or name a class of expanded clone.

V gene: TRBV9
D gene: NA
clone size: NA
J gene: TRBJ1-1
CDR3 protein: CASSPFRDLDTEAFF
CDR3 DNA: TGTGCCAGCAGCCCGTTCAGGGACTTGGACACTGAAGCTTTCTTT

V gene: TRBV7-9
D gene: TRBD2
clone size: NA
J gene: TRBJ2-5
CDR3 protein: CASSLILTSGTQETQYF
CDR3 DNA: TGTGCCAGCAGCTTAATATTGACTAGCGGAACCCAAGAGACCCAGTACTTC

V gene: TRBV5-6
D gene: NA
clone size: NA
J gene: TRBJ1-1
CDR3 protein: CASSPGLGAEAFF
CDR3 DNA: TGTGCCAGCAGTCCTGGGTTGGGGGCCGAAGCTTTCTTT

V gene: TRBV29-1
D gene: NA
clone size: once
J gene: TRBJ1-2
CDR3 protein: CSVDGQNYGYTF
CDR3 DNA: TGCAGCGTTGACGGGCAGAACTATGGCTACACCTTC

V gene: TRBV7-6
D gene: NA
clone size: NA
J gene: TRBJ2-7
CDR3 protein: CASSTRHLYEQYF
CDR3 DNA: TGTGCCAGCAGCACTCGACACCTTTACGAGCAGTACTTC

V gene: TRBV11-3
D gene: NA
clone size: NA
J gene: TRBJ1-2
CDR3 protein: CASSLTGTSGYTF
CDR3 DNA: TGTGCCAGCAGCTTAACCGGGACCTCTGGCTACACCTTC

V gene: TRBV7-3
D gene: TRBD1
clone size: few
J gene: TRBJ1-1
CDR3 protein: CASSPGGWGTEAFF
CDR3 DNA: TGTGCCAGCAGCCCAGGGGGCTGGGGCACTGAAGCTTTCTTT

V gene: TRBV19
D gene: NA
clone size: few
J gene: TRBJ1-3
CDR3 protein: CASSIRGNTIYF
CDR3 DNA: TGTGCCAGTAGTATCCGTGGAAACACCATATATTTT

V gene: TRBV4-1
D gene: NA
clone size: NA
J gene: TRBJ2-7
CDR3 protein: CASSQVGAYEQYF
CDR3 DNA: TGCGCCAGCAGCCAAGTGGGGGCTTACGAGCAGTACTTC

V gene: TRBV4-1
D gene: TRBD2
clone size: NA
J gene: TRBJ2-1
CDR3 protein: CASSHRLANEQFF
CDR3 DNA: TGCGCCAGCAGCCACCGACTAGCCAATGAGCAGTTCTTC

V gene: TRBV4-3
D gene: NA
clone size: NA
J gene: TRBJ2-7
CDR3 protein: CASSQAGSYEQYF
CDR3 DNA: TGCGCCAGCAGCCAAGCGGGCTCCTACGAGCAGTACTTC

V gene: TRBV9
D gene: TRBD1
clone size: NA
J gene: TRBJ2-1
CDR3 protein: CASSKGQAPYNEQFF
CDR3 DNA: TGTGCCAGCAGCAAAGGACAGGCCCCGTACAATGAGCAGTTCTTC

V gene: TRBV5-4
D gene: NA
clone size: once
J gene: TRBJ1-2
CDR3 protein: CASSLLGGGYTF
CDR3 DNA: TGTGCCAGCAGCTTGCTGGGCGGCGGCTACACCTTC

V gene: TRBV7-9
D gene: NA
clone size: NA
J gene: TRBJ1-3
CDR3 protein: CASSLGDAGGNTIYF
CDR3 DNA: TGTGCCAGCAGCTTAGGGGACGCGGGGGGAAACACCATATATTTT

V gene: TRBV15
D gene: NA
clone size: NA
J gene: TRBJ2-4
CDR3 protein: CAIRDTLKNIQYF
CDR3 DNA: TGTGCCATCCGGGACACCCTCAAAAACATTCAGTACTTC

V gene: TRBV7-3
D gene: TRBD1
clone size: once
J gene: TRBJ2-5
CDR3 protein: CASSPYRGETQYF
CDR3 DNA: TGTGCCAGCAGTCCATACAGGGGGGAGACCCAGTACTTC

V gene: TRBV9
D gene: TRBD2
clone size: NA
J gene: TRBJ2-5
CDR3 protein: CASTPEAGGWETQYF
CDR3 DNA: TGTGCCAGCACCCCAGAGGCGGGAGGGTGGGAGACCCAGTACTTC

V gene: TRBV30
D gene: NA
clone size: NA
J gene: TRBJ1-5
CDR3 protein: CAWMRGGGSNQPQHF
CDR3 DNA: TGTGCCTGGATGCGGGGCGGGGGTTCCAATCAGCCCCAGCATTTT

V gene: TRBV15
D gene: NA
clone size: NA
J gene: TRBJ1-5
CDR3 protein: CATSRDWGQPQHF
CDR3 DNA: TGTGCCACCAGCAGAGATTGGGGTCAGCCCCAGCATTTT

V gene: TRBV5-6
D gene: TRBD1
clone size: NA
J gene: TRBJ1-5
CDR3 protein: CASSLGGQGIFQPQHF
CDR3 DNA: TGTGCCAGCAGCTTGGGGGGACAGGGGATCTTTCAGCCCCAGCATTTT

V gene: TRBV10-3
D gene: TRBD2
clone size: NA
J gene: TRBJ2-3
CDR3 protein: CAISAVSGLDTDTQYF
CDR3 DNA: TGTGCCATCAGTGCGGTCTCGGGACTAGACACAGATACGCAGTATTTT

V gene: TRBV7-9
D gene: NA
clone size: NA
J gene: TRBJ2-4
CDR3 protein: CASSAQGPAAKNIQYF
CDR3 DNA: TGTGCCAGCAGTGCGCAGGGTCCGGCCGCCAAAAACATTCAGTACTTC

V gene: TRBV6-6
D gene: NA
clone size: NA
J gene: TRBJ1-2
CDR3 protein: CASSPELAGGYTF
CDR3 DNA: TGTGCCAGCAGCCCCGAATTGGCTGGGGGCTACACCTTC

V gene: TRBV7-2
D gene: TRBD1
clone size: NA
J gene: TRBJ2-1
CDR3 protein: CASTTETGGNEQFF
CDR3 DNA: TGTGCCAGCACCACGGAGACAGGGGGCAATGAGCAGTTCTTC

V gene: TRBV2
D gene: TRBD1
clone size: NA
J gene: TRBJ1-5
CDR3 protein: CASSRGQAAYSNQPQHF
CDR3 DNA: TGTGCCAGCAGTCGAGGACAGGCCGCCTATAGCAATCAGCCCCAGCATTTT

V gene: TRBV7-9
D gene: NA
clone size: NA
J gene: TRBJ2-6
CDR3 protein: CASSDTGNSGANVLTF
CDR3 DNA: TGTGCCAGCAGCGATACCGGGAACTCTGGGGCCAACGTCCTGACTTTC

V gene: TRBV5-6
D gene: NA
clone size: NA
J gene: TRBJ2-5
CDR3 protein: CASSYGTMRQETQYF
CDR3 DNA: TGTGCCAGCAGCTATGGGACAATGCGGCAAGAGACCCAGTACTTC

V gene: TRBV2
D gene: NA
clone size: NA
J gene: TRBJ1-2
CDR3 protein: CARTGAGYTF
CDR3 DNA: TGTGCCAGAACAGGAGCCGGCTACACCTTC

V gene: TRBV5-6
D gene: NA
clone size: NA
J gene: TRBJ1-1
CDR3 protein: CASTDGNTEAFF
CDR3 DNA: TGTGCCAGCACTGACGGGAACACTGAAGCTTTCTTT

V gene: TRBV4-3
D gene: NA
clone size: medium-sized
J gene: TRBJ1-6
CDR3 protein: CASSQEWGFGSPLHF
CDR3 DNA: TGCGCCAGCAGCCAAGAATGGGGGTTCGGTTCACCCCTCCACTTT

V gene: TRBV27
D gene: TRBD2
clone size: NA
J gene: TRBJ2-3
CDR3 protein: CASSLQAGSTDTQYF
CDR3 DNA: TGTGCCAGCAGTTTACAAGCGGGGAGCACAGATACGCAGTATTTT

V gene: TRBV16
D gene: NA
clone size: NA
J gene: TRBJ2-5
CDR3 protein: CASSQSSGGQETQYF
CDR3 DNA: TGTGCCAGCAGCCAATCCTCCGGGGGCCAAGAGACCCAGTACTTC

V gene: TRBV2
D gene: NA
clone size: NA
J gene: TRBJ1-1
CDR3 protein: CASSENSAFF
CDR3 DNA: TGTGCCAGCAGTGAAAATTCCGCTTTCTTT